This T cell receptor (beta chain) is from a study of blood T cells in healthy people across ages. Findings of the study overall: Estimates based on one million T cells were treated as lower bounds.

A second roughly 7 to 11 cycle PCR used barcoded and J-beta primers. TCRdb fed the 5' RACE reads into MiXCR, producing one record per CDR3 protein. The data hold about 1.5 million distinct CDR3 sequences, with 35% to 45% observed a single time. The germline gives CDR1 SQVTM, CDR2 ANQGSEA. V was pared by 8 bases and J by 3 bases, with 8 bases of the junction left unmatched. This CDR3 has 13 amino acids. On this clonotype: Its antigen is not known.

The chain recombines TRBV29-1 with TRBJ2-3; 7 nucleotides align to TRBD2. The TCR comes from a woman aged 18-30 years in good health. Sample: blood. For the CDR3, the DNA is TGCAGCTCCTGGGGGGGAGGGACAGATACGCAGTATTTT. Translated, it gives CSSWGGGTDTQYF.